The following is a T cell receptor (beta chain) sequence with its context. Its antigen is unidentified. The sample belongs to a study of neurological immune-mediated disorders. Overall study findings and caveats: Patients with HTLV-1-associated myelopathy had the highest level of TCR clonal expansion, whereas patients with multiple sclerosis had the lowest level, falling beneath the level found in healthy controls. The study phylogenetically grouped the repertoires of 18 of 34 multiple sclerosis patients into one related-CDR3 cluster, a possible signature.

5'RACE generated cDNA with 10-nucleotide random UMIs. A single run covered 15-18 subjects with over 190 million TCR-beta sequences. TCRdb recomputed calls from the 5' RACE reads with MiXCR, one row per CDR3 protein. This table holds 110,000 or so distinct CDR3 sequences, roughly 3.1% found once. What was sequenced was PBMCs. This clonotype was obtained from a woman in her 30s with multiple sclerosis.

In DNA form, the CDR3 reads TGTGCCAGTAACACCCCTGGGACGTTCTATGGCTACACCTTC. This sequence encodes CASNTPGTFYGYTF. The chain recombines TRBV19 with TRBJ1-2, with D possibly being TRBD1 (5 bases). Germline CDR1 reads LNHDA; CDR2 reads SQIVND (reference sequence). Between the trimmed V and J ends, which lost 7 bases and 4 bases, there was a span of 16 bases. This CDR3 comprises 14 residues. Full variable domain (remainder filled in from reference TRBV19 and TRBJ1-2): DGGITQSPKYLFRKEGQNVTLSCEQNLNHDAMYWYRQDPGQGLRLIYYSQIVNDFQKGDIAEGYSVSREKKESFPLTVTSAQKNPTAFYLCASNTPGTFYGYTFGSGTRLTVV.